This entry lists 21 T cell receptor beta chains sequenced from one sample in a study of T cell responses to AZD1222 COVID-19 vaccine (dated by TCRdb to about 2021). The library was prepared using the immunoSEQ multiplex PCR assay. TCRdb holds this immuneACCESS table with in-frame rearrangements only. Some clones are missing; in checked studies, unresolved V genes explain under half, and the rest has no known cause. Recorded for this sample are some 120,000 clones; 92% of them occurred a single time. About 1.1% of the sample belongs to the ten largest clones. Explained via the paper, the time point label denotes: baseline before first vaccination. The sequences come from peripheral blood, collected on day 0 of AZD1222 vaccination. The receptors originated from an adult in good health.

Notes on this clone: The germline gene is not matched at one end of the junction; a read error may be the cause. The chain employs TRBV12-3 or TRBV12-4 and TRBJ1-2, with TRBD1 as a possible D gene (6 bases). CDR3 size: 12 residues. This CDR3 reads CASSSGTGGPHF. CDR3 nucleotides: TGTGCCAGCTCGTCCGGGACCGGGGGCCCCCACTTC.

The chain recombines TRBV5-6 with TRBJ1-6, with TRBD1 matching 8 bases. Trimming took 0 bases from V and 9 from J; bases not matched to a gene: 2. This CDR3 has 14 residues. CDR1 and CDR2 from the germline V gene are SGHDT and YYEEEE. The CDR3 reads CASSLDQGASPLHF. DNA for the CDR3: TGTGCCAGCAGCTTGGATCAGGGGGCTTCACCCCTCCACTTT.

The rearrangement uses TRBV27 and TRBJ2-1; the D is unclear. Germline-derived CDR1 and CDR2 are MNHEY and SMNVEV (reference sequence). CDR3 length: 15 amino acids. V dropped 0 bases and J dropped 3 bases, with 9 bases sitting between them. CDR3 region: CASSLSGPHYNEQFF. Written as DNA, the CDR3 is TGTGCCAGCAGTTTATCAGGGCCTCACTACAATGAGCAGTTCTTC.

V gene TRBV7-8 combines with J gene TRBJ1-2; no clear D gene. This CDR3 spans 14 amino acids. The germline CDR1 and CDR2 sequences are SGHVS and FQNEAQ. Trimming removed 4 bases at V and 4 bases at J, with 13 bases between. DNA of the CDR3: TGTGCCAGCAGCTCCCGGACCGACTTCTATGGCTACACCTTC. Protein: CASSSRTDFYGYTF.

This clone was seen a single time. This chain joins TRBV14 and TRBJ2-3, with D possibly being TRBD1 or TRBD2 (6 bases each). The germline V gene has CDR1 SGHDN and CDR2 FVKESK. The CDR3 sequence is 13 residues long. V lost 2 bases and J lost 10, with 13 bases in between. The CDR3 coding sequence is TGTGCCAGCAGCCAAAATCGGGGGCAGGCGCAGTATTTT. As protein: CASSQNRGQAQYF.

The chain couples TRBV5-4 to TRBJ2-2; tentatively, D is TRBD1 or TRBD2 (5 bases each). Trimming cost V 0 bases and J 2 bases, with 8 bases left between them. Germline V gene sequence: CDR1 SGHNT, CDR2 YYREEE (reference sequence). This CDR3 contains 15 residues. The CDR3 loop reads CASSLGDGNTGELFF. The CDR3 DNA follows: TGTGCCAGCAGCTTGGGGGACGGAAACACCGGGGAGCTGTTTTTT.

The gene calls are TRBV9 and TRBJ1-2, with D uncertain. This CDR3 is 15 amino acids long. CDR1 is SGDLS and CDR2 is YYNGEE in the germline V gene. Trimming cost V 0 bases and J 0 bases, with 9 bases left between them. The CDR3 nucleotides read TGTGCCAGCAGCGTAGGGTTTACAGCTAACTATGGCTACACCTTC. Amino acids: CASSVGFTANYGYTF.

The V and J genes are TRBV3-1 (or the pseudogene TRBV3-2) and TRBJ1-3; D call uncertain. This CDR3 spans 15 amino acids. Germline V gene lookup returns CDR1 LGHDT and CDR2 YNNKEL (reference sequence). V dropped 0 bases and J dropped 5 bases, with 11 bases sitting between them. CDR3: CASSQDHGERNTIYF. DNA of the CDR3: TGTGCCAGCAGCCAAGATCACGGGGAGAGAAACACCATATATTTT.

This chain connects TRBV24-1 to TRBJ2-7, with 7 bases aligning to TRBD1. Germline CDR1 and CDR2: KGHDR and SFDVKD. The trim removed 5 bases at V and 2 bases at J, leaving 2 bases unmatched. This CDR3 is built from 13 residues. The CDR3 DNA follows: TGTGCCACCAGTGGGGGACAGACCTACGAGCAGTACTTC. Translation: CATSGGQTYEQYF.

The CDR3 sequence is CASSQGDFTPLATEAFF. CDR3 nucleotide sequence: TGTGCCAGCAGCCAAGGTGATTTCACTCCCTTGGCCACTGAAGCTTTCTTT. V gene TRBV4-2 combines with J gene TRBJ1-1, with unresolved D. Germline V CDR1 and CDR2: LGHNA, YNFKEQ. V was clipped by 1 base and J by 4 bases, with 19 bases between them. This CDR3 spans 17 amino acids.

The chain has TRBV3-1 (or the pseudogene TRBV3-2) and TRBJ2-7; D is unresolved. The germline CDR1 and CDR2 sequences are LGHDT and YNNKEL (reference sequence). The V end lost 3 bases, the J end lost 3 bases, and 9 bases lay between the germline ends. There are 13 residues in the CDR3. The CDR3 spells CASSHWSVYEQYF. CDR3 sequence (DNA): TGTGCCAGCAGCCATTGGTCCGTCTACGAGCAGTACTTC.

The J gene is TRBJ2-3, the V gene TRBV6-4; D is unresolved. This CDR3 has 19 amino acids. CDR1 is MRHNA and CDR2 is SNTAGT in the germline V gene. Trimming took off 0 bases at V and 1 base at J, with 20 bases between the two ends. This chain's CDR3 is CASSDSTIWARNRTDTQYF. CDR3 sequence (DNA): TGTGCCAGCAGTGACTCGACAATATGGGCTAGAAACCGCACAGATACGCAGTATTTT.

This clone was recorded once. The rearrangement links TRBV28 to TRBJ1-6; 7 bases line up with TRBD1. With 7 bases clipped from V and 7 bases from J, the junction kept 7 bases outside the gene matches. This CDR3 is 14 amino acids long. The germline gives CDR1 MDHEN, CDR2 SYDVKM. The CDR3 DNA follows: TGTGCCAGCACCGAGGGACAGACGAATTCACCCCTCCACTTT. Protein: CASTEGQTNSPLHF.

DNA for the CDR3: TGTGCCAGCAGCTTAGTGCGGGAAGAGACCCAGTACTTC. Encoded protein: CASSLVREETQYF. The rearrangement uses TRBV7-3 and TRBJ2-5, with D perhaps matching TRBD2 (5 bases). The CDR3 is 13 amino acids. Germline V gene data show CDR1 as SGHTA and CDR2 as FQGTGA. V gave up 2 bases and J gave up 3 bases, with 7 bases separating them.

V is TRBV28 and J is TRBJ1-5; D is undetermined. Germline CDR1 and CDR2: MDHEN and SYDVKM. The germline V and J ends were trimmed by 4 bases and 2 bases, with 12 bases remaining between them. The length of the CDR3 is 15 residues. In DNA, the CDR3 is TGTGCCAGCAGTTACGGGATCAAAGGCAATCAGCCCCAGCATTTT. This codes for CASSYGIKGNQPQHF.

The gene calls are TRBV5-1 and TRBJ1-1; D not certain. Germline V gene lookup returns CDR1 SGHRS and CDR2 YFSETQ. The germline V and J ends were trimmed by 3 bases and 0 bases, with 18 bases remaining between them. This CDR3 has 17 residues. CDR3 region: CASSCPREQLLNTEAFF. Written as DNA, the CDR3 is TGCGCCAGCAGCTGCCCCCGGGAACAGCTTCTGAACACTGAAGCTTTCTTT.

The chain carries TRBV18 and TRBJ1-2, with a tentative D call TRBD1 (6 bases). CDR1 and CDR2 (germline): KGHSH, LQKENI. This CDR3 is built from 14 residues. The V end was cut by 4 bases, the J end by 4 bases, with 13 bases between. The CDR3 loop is CASSLEGVGYGYTF. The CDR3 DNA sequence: TGTGCCAGCTCACTAGAGGGGGTCGGCTATGGCTACACCTTC. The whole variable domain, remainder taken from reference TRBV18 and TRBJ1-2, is NAGVMQNPRHLVRRRGQEARLRCSPMKGHSHVYWYRQLPEEGLKFMVYLQKENIIDESGMPKERFSAEFPKEGPSILRIQQVVRGDSAAYFCASSLEGVGYGYTFGSGTRLTVV.

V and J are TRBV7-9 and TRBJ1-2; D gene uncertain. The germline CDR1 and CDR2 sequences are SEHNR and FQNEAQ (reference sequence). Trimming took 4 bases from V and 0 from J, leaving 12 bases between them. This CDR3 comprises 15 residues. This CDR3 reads CASSWDYPSNYGYTF. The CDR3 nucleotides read TGTGCCAGCAGCTGGGATTACCCTTCTAACTATGGCTACACCTTC. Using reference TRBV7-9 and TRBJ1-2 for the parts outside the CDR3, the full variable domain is DTGVSQNPRHKITKRGQNVTFRCDPISEHNRLYWYRQTLGQGPEFLTYFQNEAQLEKSRLLSDRFSAERPKGSFSTLEIQRTEQGDSAMYLCASSWDYPSNYGYTFGSGTRLTVV.

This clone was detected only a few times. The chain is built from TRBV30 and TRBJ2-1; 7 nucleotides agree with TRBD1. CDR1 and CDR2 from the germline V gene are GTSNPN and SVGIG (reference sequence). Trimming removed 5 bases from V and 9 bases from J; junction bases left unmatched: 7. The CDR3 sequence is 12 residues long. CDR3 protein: CAWAPAGGEQFF. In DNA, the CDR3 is TGTGCCTGGGCGCCAGCAGGGGGTGAGCAGTTCTTC.

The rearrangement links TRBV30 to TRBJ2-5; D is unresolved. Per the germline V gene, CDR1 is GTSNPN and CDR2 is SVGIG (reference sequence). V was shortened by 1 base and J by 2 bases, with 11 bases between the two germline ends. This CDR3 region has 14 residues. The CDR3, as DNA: TGTGCCTGGAGTGGATTTCAGCTACAAGAGACCCAGTACTTC. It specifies CAWSGFQLQETQYF.

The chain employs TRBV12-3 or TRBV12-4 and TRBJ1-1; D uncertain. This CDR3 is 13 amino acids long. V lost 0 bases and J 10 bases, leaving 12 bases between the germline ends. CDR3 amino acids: CASSLALGVSAFF. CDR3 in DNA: TGTGCCAGCAGTTTAGCGCTGGGAGTTTCAGCTTTCTTT.